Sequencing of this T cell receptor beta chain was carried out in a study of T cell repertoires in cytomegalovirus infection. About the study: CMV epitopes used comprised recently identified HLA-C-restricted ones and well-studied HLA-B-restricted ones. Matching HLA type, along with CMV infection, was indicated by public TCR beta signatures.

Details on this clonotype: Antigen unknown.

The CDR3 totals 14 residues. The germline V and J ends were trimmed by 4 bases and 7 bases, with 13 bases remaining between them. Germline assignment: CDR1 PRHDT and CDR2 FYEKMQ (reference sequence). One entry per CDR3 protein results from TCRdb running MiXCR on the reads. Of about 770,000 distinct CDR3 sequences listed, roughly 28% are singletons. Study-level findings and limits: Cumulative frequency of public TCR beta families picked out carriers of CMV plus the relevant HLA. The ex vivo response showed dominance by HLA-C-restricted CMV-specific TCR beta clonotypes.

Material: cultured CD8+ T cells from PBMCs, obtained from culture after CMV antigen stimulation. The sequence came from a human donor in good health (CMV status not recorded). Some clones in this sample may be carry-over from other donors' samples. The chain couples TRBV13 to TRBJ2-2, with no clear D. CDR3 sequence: CASSYLSPIGELFF. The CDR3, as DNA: TGTGCCAGCAGCTACTTATCACCCATCGGGGAGCTGTTTTTT.